One sample yielded the 19 T cell receptor beta chains listed below, sequenced in a study of blood T cell repertoires in COVID-19. The table came from immunoSEQ multiplex PCR; TCRdb's copy has only in-frame clones and leaves some out. This table has more than 25,000 clones, nearly 90% appearing once. Material: peripheral blood. Receptors originate from a human donor with acute or convalescent COVID-19. The donor label of this sample is uncertain.

The chain uses TRBV19 and TRBJ2-1; D is uncertain. Germline CDR1 LNHDA, CDR2 SQIVND (reference sequence). V was trimmed by 6 bases and J by 6 bases, leaving 12 bases between them. The CDR3 has 13 residues. Here the CDR3 DNA reads TGTGCCAGTAGGTTCGCTAGTGGCAATGAGCAGTTCTTC. Encoded protein: CASRFASGNEQFF.

The chain is built from TRBV29-1 and TRBJ2-7; 10 bases map to TRBD2. The V gene end was trimmed by 7 bases and the J gene end by 6 bases; junction bases not matched to a gene: 9. The CDR3 consists of 13 residues. From germline, CDR1 is SQVTM and CDR2 ANQGSEA. CDR3 loop: CSALAGVEGEQYF. The DNA for the CDR3 is TGCAGCGCCCTAGCGGGAGTGGAGGGCGAGCAGTACTTC.

The chain couples TRBV4-1 to TRBJ1-1; D may be TRBD1 (5 bases). The CDR3 extends over 13 amino acids. The V end was cut by 4 bases, the J end by 1 base, with 7 bases between. Looked up from germline, CDR1 is MGHRA and CDR2 is YSYEKL. CDR3 sequence: CASSRGRNTEAFF. The CDR3 nucleotides are TGCGCCAGCAGCCGGGGCAGGAACACTGAAGCTTTCTTT.

The chain uses TRBV28 and TRBJ1-6; TRBD1 aligns across 8 bases. The CDR3 runs 15 residues. J lost 10 bases, V lost 2 bases, and 7 bases had no gene match. The germline gives CDR1 MDHEN, CDR2 SYDVKM. In nucleotides, the CDR3 is TGTGCCAGCAGTTTAGGGGCCAGGGGGCGGTCACCCCTCCACTTT. Protein: CASSLGARGRSPLHF.

This chain joins TRBV9 and TRBJ2-3; 11 nucleotides align to TRBD2. The trim removed 0 bases at V and 6 bases at J, leaving 6 bases unmatched. This CDR3 is built from 16 residues. Germline loops: CDR1 SGDLS, CDR2 YYNGEE. CDR3 in amino acids: CASSVGISGGVDTQYF. CDR3 DNA: TGTGCCAGCAGCGTAGGAATTAGCGGGGGGGTGGATACGCAGTATTTT.

The chain couples TRBV7-9 to TRBJ2-7; 8 bases are a match to TRBD1. This CDR3 is built from 16 residues. Germline loops: CDR1 SEHNR, CDR2 FQNEAQ (reference sequence). V lost 2 bases, J lost 3 bases, and 9 bases stayed unmatched. This CDR3 reads CASSLPLDRADYEQYF. CDR3 nucleotide sequence: TGTGCCAGCAGCTTACCCCTGGACAGGGCAGACTACGAGCAGTACTTC.

V is TRBV11-2 and J is TRBJ2-5; D possibly corresponds to TRBD2 (5 bases). The germline CDR1 and CDR2 sequences are SGHAT and FQNNGV. This CDR3 has 13 residues. V gave up 0 bases and J gave up 4 bases, with 6 bases separating them. CDR3 amino acids: CASSLDAGETQYF. CDR3 sequence (DNA): TGTGCCAGCAGCTTAGACGCGGGAGAGACCCAGTACTTC.

Only one count was recorded for this clone. V usage is TRBV5-5 and J usage is TRBJ2-3, with 11 bases fitting TRBD2. Unmatched junction bases numbered 5, after V lost 4 bases and J lost 1 base. CDR1 is SGHKS and CDR2 is YYEKEE in the germline V gene (reference sequence). The CDR3 sequence is 16 residues long. Here the CDR3 reads CASSPELAGGTDTQYF. CDR3 in DNA: TGTGCCAGCAGCCCCGAACTAGCGGGGGGCACAGATACGCAGTATTTT.

V gene TRBV3-1 (or the pseudogene TRBV3-2) combines with J gene TRBJ1-2; no clear D. CDR1 LGHDT and CDR2 YNNKEL come from the germline V gene (reference sequence). This CDR3 has 15 residues. The V end was cut by 0 bases, the J end by 4 bases, with 12 bases between. The CDR3 DNA sequence: TGTGCCAGCAGCCAAGATCTTAGATACGGCTATGGCTACACCTTC. Translating it yields CASSQDLRYGYGYTF.

The CDR3 DNA reads as TGCAGGGTATCCGAGTCAGATACGCAGTATTTT. The encoded protein is CRVSESDTQYF. The chain combines TRBV20-1 with TRBJ2-3; D not resolved. This CDR3 has 11 amino acids. Germline CDR1 and CDR2: DFQATT and SNEGSKA (reference sequence).

The rearrangement uses TRBV3-1 (or the pseudogene TRBV3-2) and TRBJ1-6; tentative D call: TRBD1 (6 bases). The CDR3 length is 14 residues. Per the germline V gene, CDR1 is LGHDT and CDR2 is YNNKEL (reference sequence). With 1 base removed from V and 10 bases from J, the gap between germline ends came to 11 bases. The CDR3 spells CASSQVTGYSPLHF. The CDR3 DNA reads TGTGCCAGCAGCCAAGTCACAGGGTACTCACCCCTCCACTTT.

J is TRBJ1-5 and V is TRBV19; D possibly corresponds to TRBD1 (5 bases). CDR1 and CDR2 from the germline V gene are LNHDA and SQIVND (reference sequence). Trimming left V 7 bases short and J 8 bases short, with 12 bases between. The CDR3 is 12 residues long. CDR3 residues: CASKAGTEPQHF. In nucleotides, the CDR3 is TGTGCCAGTAAGGCGGGGACGGAGCCCCAGCATTTT.

CDR3 region: CASSPPRTSTGELFF. CDR3 nucleotides: TGTGCCAGCTCACCACCCAGGACTAGCACCGGGGAGCTGTTTTTT. This rearrangement joins TRBV18 to TRBJ2-2, with 7 bases aligning to TRBD2. The J segment lost 4 bases and the V segment lost 0 bases, leaving 2 bases of the junction unmatched. The CDR3 length is 15 residues. Germline CDR1 reads KGHSH; CDR2 reads LQKENI.

A few counts support this clone. In nucleotides, the CDR3 is TGTGCCAGCAGCTTAGCGGGAGCGGGTGAGCAGTTCTTC. Translating it yields CASSLAGAGEQFF. The rearrangement links TRBV7-9 to TRBJ2-1; D is perhaps TRBD2 (6 bases). Germline-derived CDR1 and CDR2 are SEHNR and FQNEAQ (reference sequence). Trimming left V 0 bases short and J 9 bases short, with 9 bases between. This CDR3 has 13 residues.

The chain carries TRBV9 and TRBJ1-1; 11 bases align to TRBD1. The CDR3 contains 16 residues. V lost 3 bases and J lost 6; bases outside the gene matches: 10. Germline-derived CDR1 and CDR2 are SGDLS and YYNGEE. CDR3 coding DNA: TGTGCCAGCAGCGGCACCGGACAGGGGGCGTCCGCTGAAGCTTTCTTT. Its protein is CASSGTGQGASAEAFF.

This clone has a single count. J is TRBJ1-5 and V is TRBV7-2; TRBD1 aligns across 8 bases. The CDR3 totals 20 residues. V dropped 0 bases and J dropped 0; count of bases not matched to a gene: 13. CDR1 and CDR2 (germline): SGHTA, FQGNSA. CDR3 protein: CASSLALAGQEPYSNQPQHF. The CDR3 region has the DNA TGTGCCAGCAGCTTAGCGCTAGCGGGACAGGAGCCTTATAGCAATCAGCCCCAGCATTTT. The variable domain in full, completed from reference TRBV7-2 and TRBJ1-5, reads GAGVSQSPSNKVTEKGKDVELRCDPISGHTALYWYRQSLGQGLEFLIYFQGNSAPDKSGLPSDRFSAERTGGSVSTLTIQRTQQEDSAVYLCASSLALAGQEPYSNQPQHFGDGTRLSIL.

The rearrangement joins TRBV19 to TRBJ2-7, with 10 positions matching TRBD1. Germline CDR1 is LNHDA and CDR2 is SQIVND (reference sequence). The V segment lost 2 bases and the J segment 3 bases; nucleotides outside the gene matches: 7. CDR3 length: 16 residues. CDR3 in DNA: TGTGCCAGTAGTATAATGAGGACAGGGGGGAGCTACGAGCAGTACGTC. Its translation: CASSIMRTGGSYEQYV.

The chain combines TRBV5-1 with TRBJ2-5, with D possibly TRBD1 on 6 matching bases. Trimming removed 4 bases from V and 2 bases from J, with 9 bases in between. Germline values: CDR1 SGHRS, CDR2 YFSETQ. The CDR3 length is 13 residues. The CDR3 loop reads CASSRQGQETQYF. Written as DNA, the CDR3 is TGCGCCAGCAGCAGGCAGGGGCAAGAGACCCAGTACTTC.

This clone was recorded once. This sequence joins TRBV19 and TRBJ2-5, with 11 bases matching TRBD2. The CDR3 has 14 residues. J gave up 5 bases and V 6 bases, and 5 bases lay outside the gene matches. Germline V lookup: CDR1 LNHDA, CDR2 SQIVND (reference sequence). The DNA of the CDR3 is TGTGCCAGTAGACTAGCGGGAGTGGGGGAGACCCAGTACTTC. It yields the protein CASRLAGVGETQYF.